This section outlines one T cell receptor (beta chain) sequence together with its context. Assay used: immunoSEQ multiplex PCR; TCRdb lists only in-frame clones, some missing. Of about 300,000 clones in the sample, roughly nine tenths were seen once. The data were obtained in a study of blood T cell repertoires in COVID-19. The cohort comprised adults aged roughly 18 to 95 years residing in 20 to 30 US areas. Losses at the gene ends were 7 bases for V and 0 bases for J; bases not matched to a gene: 3. Germline CDR1 reads SGHTA; CDR2 reads FQGNSA. This CDR3 is built from 15 residues. This TCR came from a woman aged 25 to 39 who had recovered from COVID-19. The chain is built from TRBV7-2 and TRBJ2-3; 11 nucleotides agree with TRBD2. The specimen sequenced was PBMCs or T cells enriched from blood (not recorded which). The CDR3 DNA reads as TGTGCCAGCACCCTAGCGGGGGGAAGCACAGATACGCAGTATTTT. Residues: CASTLAGGSTDTQYF. The full variable domain, rest sourced from reference TRBV7-2 and TRBJ2-3, is GAGVSQSPSNKVTEKGKDVELRCDPISGHTALYWYRQSLGQGLEFLIYFQGNSAPDKSGLPSDRFSAERTGGSVSTLTIQRTQQEDSAVYLCASTLAGGSTDTQYFGPGTRLTVL.